One sample yielded the 23 T cell receptor beta chains listed below, sequenced in a study of T cell clonality in common variable immunodeficiency. Profiled with immunoSEQ multiplex PCR; TCRdb holds only in-frame clones, not every one. The profile covers 40,000 to 50,000 clones, none occurring a single time. Sequenced material: peripheral blood mononuclear cells. The source of these receptors is a person aged 18 to 69 in good health.

This clone was observed a few times. From the germline J gene comes the end of the CDR3, since the read stops 3 residues before it. This chain joins TRBV30 and TRBJ1-2; 9 nucleotides match TRBD1. Germline loops: CDR1 GTSNPN, CDR2 SVGIG (reference sequence). The CDR3 contains 14 residues. The CDR3: CAWIRTGAYNDYTF. CDR3 DNA (partial): TGTGCCTGGATTCGGACAGGGGCCTACAATGAC.

The table lists this clone with a few counts. Germline is not matched at one junction end, which may reflect a read error. Distinct nucleotide sequences in the sample also encode this CDR3. The CDR3 is CASSTQGRDTIYF. CDR3 DNA (partial): TGTGCCAGTAGTACCCAGGGGAGGGACACT. The chain links TRBV19 to TRBJ1-3; TRBD1 might be the D (6 bases). The read falls 3 residues short of the CDR3 end, and the missing part is taken from the germline J gene. Looked up from germline, CDR1 is LNHDA and CDR2 is SQIVND (reference sequence). This CDR3 spans 13 amino acids.

This clone was recorded at least ten times. Read data end 3 residues before the CDR3 end; the end is taken from the germline J gene. The J gene is TRBJ1-6, the V gene TRBV5-8, with TRBD1 as a possible D gene (5 bases). Trimming took off 5 bases at V and 11 bases at J, with 14 bases between the two ends. Germline CDR1 reads SGHTS; CDR2 reads YDEGEE. There are 13 residues in the CDR3. The CDR3 bases that were read are TGTGCCAGCAGTGGGGTGGTAGGGGCACCC. Translation: CASSGVVGAP. The entire CDR3 protein is CASSGVVGAPLHF.

This clone was counted at least ten times. CDR3 bases read: TGTGCCAGCAGCCCCGGGACAGGCCGTTTCTATGGC. It specifies CASSPGTGRFYG. The entire CDR3 protein reads CASSPGTGRFYGYTF. The V and J genes are TRBV5-6 and TRBJ1-2; 8 bases map to TRBD1. The read finishes 3 residues shy of the CDR3 end, and the germline J gene is used to complete it. The ends lost 4 bases at V and 4 bases at J; junction bases unmatched: 9. CDR3 size: 15 residues. Germline assignment: CDR1 SGHDT and CDR2 YYEEEE.

On this clone: One end of the junction varies from germline; a read error may be responsible. The read terminates 3 residues ahead of where the CDR3 ends, so the germline J gene completes it. The sample has other DNA sequences that encode this CDR3 too. The chain uses TRBV29-1 and TRBJ1-2; 7 nucleotides agree with TRBD1. The CDR3 extends over 15 amino acids. Germline loops: CDR1 SQVTM, CDR2 ANQGSEA. The sequenced part of the CDR3 DNA is TGCAGCGTCGCAGCGGGACAGACTTATAACTATGGT. Protein sequence: CSVAAGQTYNYG. The entire CDR3 protein reads CSVAAGQTYNYGYTF.

This clone was seen many times. The read stops 3 residues short of the end of the CDR3; the missing end is completed from the germline J gene. The V call is TRBV5-4, the J call TRBJ1-2; D is perhaps TRBD1 (5 bases). Germline V gene data show CDR1 as SGHNT and CDR2 as YYREEE (reference sequence). CDR3 length: 14 residues. CDR3 sequence reads: CASSRTQGGWGYTF. The CDR3 DNA, read in part, is TGTGCCAGCAGCCGGACCCAGGGAGGGTGGGGC.

This clone was seen repeatedly, ten times or more. The read finishes 3 residues shy of the CDR3 end, and the germline J gene is used to complete it. The chain joins TRBV30 to TRBJ1-3; D gene unclear. The ends were cut back, 0 bases at V and 0 bases at J, with 15 bases in the middle. CDR3 length equals 17 residues. Germline V lookup: CDR1 GTSNPN, CDR2 SVGIG (reference sequence). The covered CDR3 bases are TGTGCCTGGAGTGTAGCGGTAGGAGGCCTCTCTGGAAACACC. Translating gives CAWSVAVGGLSGNT. The full CDR3 is CAWSVAVGGLSGNTIYF.

This clone was seen ten or more times. Read coverage stops 3 residues before the CDR3 terminus; the germline J gene supplies the remainder. The V and J genes are TRBV12-3 or TRBV12-4 and TRBJ2-7; 7 bases fit TRBD2. V shed 3 bases and J 5 bases; nucleotides not matched to a gene: 4. CDR3 length: 13 residues. The CDR3 loop is CASSFGGGNEQYF. CDR3 bases read: TGTGCCAGCAGTTTCGGGGGAGGGAACGAG.

At least ten counts were recorded for this clone. The CDR3 goes on 3 residues after the read ends, and that part is filled in from the germline J gene. The rearrangement uses TRBV30 and TRBJ1-2; 12 positions agree with TRBD1. Germline CDR1 and CDR2: GTSNPN and SVGIG (reference sequence). The CDR3 has 13 residues. This CDR3 reads CAWTPGTGGGYTF. CDR3 bases read: TGTGCCTGGACCCCAGGGACAGGGGGCGGC.

In this sample, this clone turned up many times. CDR3 sequence reads: CSVRTGIGNTIYF. The DNA read from the CDR3 is TGCAGCGTACGGACAGGGATCGGAAACACC. The rearrangement joins TRBV29-1 to TRBJ1-3; TRBD1 agrees at 8 bases. From the germline J gene comes the end of the CDR3, since the read stops 3 residues before it. From germline, CDR1 is SQVTM and CDR2 ANQGSEA. This CDR3 has 13 residues. With V trimmed by 6 bases and J by 4 bases, 5 bases remained unmatched.

This clone showed up many times. CDR3 residues: CASSQGTGGYSGYTF. The sequenced part of the CDR3 DNA is TGTGCCAGCAGCCAAGGGACAGGGGGGTATTCTGGC. This chain connects TRBV4-2 to TRBJ1-2; 10 bases match TRBD1. The read ends 3 residues before the CDR3 terminus; that terminus is restored from the germline J gene. Trimming removed 1 base from V and 7 bases from J; junction bases left unmatched: 6. The CDR3 length is 15 residues. The germline V gene encodes CDR1 LGHNA and CDR2 YNFKEQ.

Details on this clone: The CDR3 end lies 3 residues beyond the end of the read and is filled in from the germline J gene. This chain connects TRBV2 to TRBJ1-5; tentatively, D is TRBD1 (5 bases). The germline CDR1 and CDR2 sequences are SNHLY and FYNNEI. The ends were cut back, 10 bases at V and 7 bases at J, with 17 bases in the middle. This CDR3 has 13 residues. Here the CDR3 reads CAIQGVGGQPQHF. Partial CDR3 DNA: TGTGCCATTCAAGGGGTCGGAGGGCAGCCC.

This clone was seen many times. The read terminates 3 residues before the CDR3 end, so the remaining end is supplied by the germline J gene. The chain combines TRBV11-3 with TRBJ1-1, with unresolved D. The V gene lost 4 bases and the J gene lost 2 bases, with 5 bases spanning the gap. This CDR3 is built from 12 residues. The germline gives CDR1 SGHNT, CDR2 YENEEA. The CDR3 loop reads CASSSVNTEAFF. CDR3 DNA (partial): TGTGCCAGCAGCTCGGTAAACACTGAA.

This clone has at least ten counts. The read falls 3 residues short of the CDR3 end, and the missing part is taken from the germline J gene. The chain has TRBV5-1 and TRBJ1-2; 7 bases match TRBD1. The CDR3 covers 14 residues. CDR1 and CDR2 from the germline V gene are SGHRS and YFSETQ. V lost 4 bases, J lost 4 bases, and 7 bases stayed unmatched. CDR3 DNA, as far as it was read: TGCGCCAGCAGCCCGGACCGGGACAGCTATGGC. Protein product: CASSPDRDSYG. The complete CDR3 protein is CASSPDRDSYGYTF. Combining the CDR3 with reference TRBV5-1 and TRBJ1-2 gives the whole variable domain KAGVTQTPRYLIKTRGQQVTLSCSPISGHRSVSWYQQTPGQGLQFLFEYFSETQRNKGNFPGRFSGRQFSNSRSEMNVSTLELGDSALYLCASSPDRDSYGYTFGSGTRLTVV.

This clone has ten or more counts. The observed sequence ends 3 residues before the CDR3 terminus, with the missing tail filled in from the germline J gene. This chain links TRBV5-5 with TRBJ1-5; D is perhaps TRBD1 (5 bases). Trimming removed 2 bases at V and 8 bases at J, with 14 bases between. The germline V gene encodes CDR1 SGHKS and CDR2 YYEKEE (reference sequence). The CDR3 is 14 residues long. The CDR3 bases that were read are TGTGCCAGCAGCTTCGCCGGGACTCAGAAGCCC. It yields the protein CASSFAGTQKP. The whole CDR3 protein is CASSFAGTQKPQHF.

This clone appeared many times. The read halts 3 residues ahead of the CDR3 end, with the missing end drawn from the germline J gene. This chain uses TRBV10-3 with TRBJ1-2, with a weak D call TRBD1 (5 bases). Trimming took off 11 bases at V and 0 bases at J, with 10 bases between the two ends. The CDR3 spans 12 residues. The germline V gene encodes CDR1 ENHRY and CDR2 SYGVKD. CDR3 bases read: TGTGCCGCCGGACAAGCTAACTATGGC. It translates to CAAGQANYG. In full, the CDR3 reads CAAGQANYGYTF.

This clone was picked up a small number of times. The read terminates 3 residues before the CDR3 end, so the remaining end is supplied by the germline J gene. This sequence joins TRBV19 and TRBJ2-3; the match to TRBD1 covers 9 bases. CDR1 and CDR2 (germline): LNHDA, SQIVND (reference sequence). The CDR3 contains 16 residues. The CDR3 spells CASSMDRGSPQETQYF. The covered CDR3 bases are TGTGCCAGTAGTATGGACAGGGGATCTCCACAAGAGACG.

This clone has ten or more counts. The read halts 3 residues ahead of the CDR3 end, with the missing end drawn from the germline J gene. J is TRBJ2-5 and V is TRBV20-1, with D tentatively TRBD1 (7 bases). The CDR3 sequence is 14 residues long. The V and J ends lost 1 base and 2 bases respectively, with 11 bases between them. Germline values: CDR1 DFQATT, CDR2 SNEGSKA (reference sequence). CDR3 sequence reads: CSARGRGLQETQYF. CDR3 bases read: TGCAGTGCTAGAGGGAGGGGGCTTCAAGAGACC.

This clone was detected many times. Here the CDR3 reads CSVGGTGGGTDTQYF. The CDR3 bases that were read are TGCAGCGTTGGGGGGACAGGGGGTGGCACAGATACG. The chain has TRBV29-1 and TRBJ2-3; TRBD1 matches 11 bases. The observed sequence ends 3 residues before the CDR3 terminus, with the missing tail filled in from the germline J gene. The CDR3 spans 15 residues. In germline, CDR1 is SQVTM, CDR2 ANQGSEA. Germline trimming cut 4 bases from V and 1 base from J; bases unmatched to any gene: 4.

Ten or more counts support this clone. The read terminates 3 residues before the CDR3 end, so the remaining end is supplied by the germline J gene. The rearrangement links TRBV20-1 to TRBJ2-1, with a tentative D call TRBD1 (7 bases). The germline V gene encodes CDR1 DFQATT and CDR2 SNEGSKA (reference sequence). The CDR3 runs to 15 residues. Trimming removed 0 bases from V and 6 bases from J, with 15 bases in between. The sequenced CDR3 bases are TGCAGTGCTAGAGAGCGGGGACAGTTCATCAATGAG. This sequence encodes CSARERGQFINE. The full CDR3 protein reads CSARERGQFINEQFF.

This clone was detected many times. This may be a read error, as it is one base from a much larger clone. Incomplete CDR3 DNA: TGTGCCAGCAGCGGGGACAGCTATGGC. It specifies CASSGDSYG. The entire CDR3 protein is CASSGDSYGYTF. The chain is built from TRBV5-4 and TRBJ1-2, with 7 positions matching TRBD1. With the read ending 3 residues before the CDR3 end, the germline J gene is used to fill in that end. V lost 4 bases to trimming and J lost 4 bases; unmatched junction nucleotides: 1. The CDR3 contains 12 residues. Germline lookup yields CDR1 SGHNT and CDR2 YYREEE (reference sequence).

This clone was counted at least ten times. The read is 3 residues too short to cover the CDR3 end, so that end is filled in from the germline J gene. The rearrangement uses TRBV28 and TRBJ1-2, with D perhaps matching TRBD1 (6 bases). The V gene lost 6 bases and the J gene lost 2 bases, with 10 bases spanning the gap. The CDR3 totals 13 residues. Germline-derived CDR1 and CDR2 are MDHEN and SYDVKM. The DNA read from the CDR3 is TGTGCCAGCAGACGGACAGCGAACTATGGC. Protein: CASRRTANYG. The entire CDR3 sequence reads CASRRTANYGYTF.

The sample holds many counts of this clone. Read coverage stops 3 residues before the CDR3 terminus; the germline J gene supplies the remainder. The chain couples TRBV4-2 to TRBJ1-2, with D perhaps matching TRBD1 (5 bases). The CDR3 spans 17 residues. Looked up from germline, CDR1 is LGHNA and CDR2 is YNFKEQ. The DNA read from the CDR3 is TGTGCCAGCAGCCAAGATCCAGGGATGATACGTGCAGATACC. Translation gives CASSQDPGMIRADT. The whole CDR3 is CASSQDPGMIRADTYTF.